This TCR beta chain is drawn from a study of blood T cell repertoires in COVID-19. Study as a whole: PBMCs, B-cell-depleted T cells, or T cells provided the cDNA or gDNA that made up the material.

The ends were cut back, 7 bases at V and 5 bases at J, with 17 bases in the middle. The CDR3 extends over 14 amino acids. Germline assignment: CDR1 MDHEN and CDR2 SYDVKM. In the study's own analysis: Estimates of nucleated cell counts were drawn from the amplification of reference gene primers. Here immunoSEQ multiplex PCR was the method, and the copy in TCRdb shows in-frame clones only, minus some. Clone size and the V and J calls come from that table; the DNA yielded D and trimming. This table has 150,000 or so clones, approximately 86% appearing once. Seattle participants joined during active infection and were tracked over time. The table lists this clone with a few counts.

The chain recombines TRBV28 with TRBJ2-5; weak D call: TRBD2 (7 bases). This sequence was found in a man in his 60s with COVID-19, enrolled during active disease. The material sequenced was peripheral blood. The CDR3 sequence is CASKMGGAGETQYF. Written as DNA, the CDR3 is TGTGCCAGCAAAATGGGGGGGGCTGGGGAGACCCAGTACTTC.